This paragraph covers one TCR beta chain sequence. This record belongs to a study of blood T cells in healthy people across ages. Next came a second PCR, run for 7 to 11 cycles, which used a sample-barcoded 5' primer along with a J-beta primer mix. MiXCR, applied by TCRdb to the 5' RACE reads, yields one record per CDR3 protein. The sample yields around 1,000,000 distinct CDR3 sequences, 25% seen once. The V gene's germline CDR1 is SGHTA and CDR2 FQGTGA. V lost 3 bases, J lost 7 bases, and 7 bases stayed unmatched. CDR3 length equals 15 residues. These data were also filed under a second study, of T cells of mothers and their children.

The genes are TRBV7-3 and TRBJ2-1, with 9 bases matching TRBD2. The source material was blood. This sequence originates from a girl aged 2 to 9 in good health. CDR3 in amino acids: CASSLVAGDLNEQFF. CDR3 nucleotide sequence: TGTGCCAGCAGCTTGGTAGCGGGAGATCTTAATGAGCAGTTCTTC.